This record concerns one T cell receptor (beta chain) sequence. Its antigen is unknown. No quality values exist for individual bases; no much larger clone is one base distant. The data were obtained in a study of cytomegalovirus exposure and HLA in healthy donors (TCRdb year 2017). For the study in its entirety: In an earlier analysis of under 750 of the donors, approximately 300 Gb of sequence data and 117 million unique TCR beta sequences from about 179 million T cells were reported. A handful of DR-DQ haplotypes were treated as single units for association and clustering because of strong linkage in the cohort. A later analysis re-analyzed previously published TCR beta repertoires from roughly 630 donors and added high-resolution HLA genotyping to study TCR occurrence patterns. Class I and class II HLA loci were covered by the typing at four-digit resolution. The study aimed to test whether signatures of past pathogen exposure could be identified by cataloging public T cell receptors. To decide whether each TCR beta V gene segment behaved as functional or pseudogenic, an earlier analysis of fewer than 750 of the donors relied on high-throughput TCR beta sequencing. To predict cytomegalovirus infection status, the study brought together high-throughput TCR immunosequencing, statistical association of individual TCRs with disease status, and machine learning. Roughly 300 gigabases of sequencing data and roughly 80 million unique TCR sequences made up an early release that covered several hundred HLA-typed donors. Rather than drawing on any new phenotypic data, the later analysis identified candidate immune exposures from TCR beta sequences and the way those sequences occurred across donors. The study used immunosequencing to profile the T cell repertoires of 666 subjects and linked those repertoires to cytomegalovirus serostatus. In addition to the first cohort of 666 subjects, a separate validation cohort of 120 different subjects was used. Of the roughly 410 genotyped donors, 65% to 90% were placed in the genetic ancestry cluster associated with self-reported Caucasian donors. All discovery cohort repertoires had been generated using a single sequencing platform. Typing coverage varied by locus: roughly 629-630 donors for A, B, C, DRB1 and DQB1; about 520 for DQA1; over 600 for DPA1; approximately 470 for DPB1. Donor age, sex, ethnicity and CMV serostatus were compiled alongside the repertoire data. A later genetic analysis took genome-wide SNP genotypes for about 65% of the 666 donors and used that subset as a discovery cohort. On average, roughly 240,000 unique TCR beta nucleotide sequences were sequenced per donor among some 430 genotyped donors of the cohort, with approximately 18% of those sequences being non-productive. Here is what the overall study found, with its caveats: The authors suggested that the approach could potentially be extended to other disease states and immunological phenotypes. Most TCR sequences were observed very rarely across donors, whereas some public TCRs were present in many individuals. Correlated functional status among segregating V segments might be attributable to linkage disequilibrium, but an unknown experimental factor could not be ruled out. Roughly uniform sequencing depth across donors was assumed in presence/absence analyses, although this assumption may not hold. A later analysis associated 15,000 to 20,000 TCR beta sequences with specific HLA alleles at a false discovery rate of 0.05. In this cohort, only TCR beta chains were sequenced, and detectable features were limited by the absence of alpha or paired-chain data. Most CMV-associated TCR beta chains appeared to be HLA-restricted in a later analysis, and the HLA associations seemed to be driven largely by CMV exposure. Cytomegalovirus status was reported to be diagnosed by the classifier with high specificity and sensitivity in both the original and validation cohorts. For the cohort, immune exposure information was limited to CMV serostatus. In vitro tests confirmed that three of the cytomegalovirus-associated TCR beta chains recognize cytomegalovirus antigens. Because counts were too low, roughly 18 rarely observed V segments, including chromosome 9 orphons, were left out of the earlier analysis of approximately 580 of the donors. In an earlier analysis of approximately 590 of the donors, most TCR beta V segments appeared in productive rearrangements about 87% or about 30% of the time, broadly matching IMGT annotations. In a later genetic analysis, fewer N-insertions in productive TCRs were reported among donors in an Asian-associated ancestry cluster than the roughly 640-donor mean. HLA typing was unavailable for some donors at each locus, so association tests used only the typed subset. A further reported finding was that TCR beta sequences accurately predicted the HLA-A and HLA-B alleles for most subjects in the first cohort. Because the 87-base-pair reads could not distinguish some IMGT-functional V segments, including TRBV6-2 and TRBV6-3, those segments were excluded. In a later analysis, several top co-occurrence clusters were reported to appear linked to parvovirus B19, influenza, CMV and Epstein-Barr virus. In the study, some 160 TCR beta chains were listed as associated with cytomegalovirus. When HLA alleles, especially DR and DQ, strongly co-occurred, TCR associations were difficult to assign to individual alleles. In a later analysis, TCR association rates were found to vary across HLA loci, with the most associated TCRs seen for DRB1 alleles and the fewest for HLA-C alleles. V-gene and J-gene trimming of TCR beta chains was associated with a missense DCLRE1C variant in a later genetic analysis, and the association was replicated in an independent cohort. The sequencing pipeline was judged likely to have produced a cluster of highly shared sequence variants as a technical artifact. In a later analysis, HLA-associated TCR beta chains were found to be more clonally expanded and to have lower generation probabilities than equally common non-associated chains.

Trimming removed 4 bases from V and 2 bases from J; the gene matches leave 8 bases unexplained. From a lookup of the germline V gene, CDR1 and CDR2 are SGHRS and YFSETQ. The CDR3 runs 17 residues from the cysteine to the phenylalanine. Left in the record is the CDR3 DNA by itself, 51 bases read in frame from the first base. The method was the immunoSEQ multiplex PCR assay. For the multiplex PCR, a mixture combining 60 forward primers for TCR Vbeta segments and 13 reverse primers for TCR Jbeta segments was used. Amplification of the CDR3 region of rearranged TCR beta genes was performed with a multiplex PCR assay on genomic DNA. The Illumina HiSeq System was used to sequence the amplified TCR beta libraries as 87-base-pair reads. The study's processing was this. In a later analysis, some 80 million unique TCR beta chains were counted across the approximately 620 repertoires, and around 11 million of these chains were shared by at least two donors. To remove PCR and sequencing errors, raw reads were error-corrected and collapsed into unique sequences using a nearest-neighbor algorithm that merged closely related sequences. Alignment of CDR3 sequences to IMGT reference sequences was used to assign V, D and J gene segments. Each retained sequence needed at least a six-nucleotide match to both a V gene segment and a J gene segment. Rearrangements were classified as productive when the CDR3 lacked stop codons and remained in frame with V and J, and all other rearrangements were classified as non-productive. CDR3 was defined by IMGT convention, running from the second conserved V-encoded cysteine to the conserved J-encoded phenylalanine. In an earlier analysis of more than 550 of the donors, sequences lacking an unambiguous match to a single V gene segment were excluded. In an earlier analysis of several hundred of the donors, a V segment was called functional when productive rearrangements were above 56.7%, and segregating when the standard deviation between donors exceeded 5%. A statistical classification framework was built for diagnosing cytomegalovirus status from the catalog of TCR beta chain sequences. In a later analysis, TCR nucleotide sequences were compared against IMGT/GENE-DB human TR gene sequences so that V and J genes could be assigned. In a later analysis, CDR3 sequences and most-parsimonious VDJ recombination scenarios were assigned using the TCRdist pipeline. A later analysis defined each TCR beta chain by its CDR3 amino acid sequence plus V-gene family, and excluded reads lacking a unique V-gene family. A later analysis removed several hundred highly shared, low-generation-probability nucleotide sequences to deal with suspected cross-contamination and a sequencing artifact. For each public chain, a later analysis derived a clonal expansion index from normalized ranks of inferred template counts within each repertoire. Generation probabilities in a later analysis came from a VDJ recombination model fitted to out-of-frame rearrangements, and those results were checked against IGoR. In a later analysis, hypergeometric tests were used to score TCR-TCR, TCR-HLA and TCR-CMV co-occurrence, with a repertoire-size bias correction applied to TCR pairs. False discovery rates were estimated in a later analysis by permuting HLA or CMV assignments 20 times. In a later analysis, co-occurring TCRs were grouped with DBSCAN, and TCRdist sequence similarity was added when clustering was performed within HLA-allele-positive subsets. For co-occurrence clustering, repertoires with fewer than 30,000 or more than 120,000 public chains were excluded, along with a handful of repertoires with anomalous nucleotide sharing. As stored in TCRdb, this immuneACCESS dataset retains in-frame rearrangements with V and J assigned. A fraction of the clones does not appear; measured against another copy, unresolved V genes explain less than half of the discrepancy, and the remainder lacks a known reason. V and J calls and clone size are given by that table; D and trimming were obtained from the DNA. For this sample the table gives about 180,000 clones, of which 80% were detected only once. The ten largest clonotypes hold about 1.9% of the sample.

The cohort comprised several hundred healthy bone marrow donors. At the time of sampling, all cohort members were nominally healthy, though unrecorded immune exposures were likely present. The donor tested CMV seronegative and was one of the 352 seronegative cohort members. Each donor provided a peripheral blood sample, and peripheral blood mononuclear cells were used for TCR beta sequencing. The Qiagen DNeasy Blood Extraction Kit was used to extract genomic DNA from the blood cell samples. The clonotype comes from a woman aged 25-40 years in good health and CMV-seronegative. The chain is encoded by TRBV5-1 joined to TRBJ2-5, with 13 bases matching TRBD2. Material: PBMCs. The nucleotides read TGCGCCAGCAGCCCGACTAGCGGGGGGATGCATCAAGAGACCCAGTACTTC. Its product reads: CASSPTSGGMHQETQYF.